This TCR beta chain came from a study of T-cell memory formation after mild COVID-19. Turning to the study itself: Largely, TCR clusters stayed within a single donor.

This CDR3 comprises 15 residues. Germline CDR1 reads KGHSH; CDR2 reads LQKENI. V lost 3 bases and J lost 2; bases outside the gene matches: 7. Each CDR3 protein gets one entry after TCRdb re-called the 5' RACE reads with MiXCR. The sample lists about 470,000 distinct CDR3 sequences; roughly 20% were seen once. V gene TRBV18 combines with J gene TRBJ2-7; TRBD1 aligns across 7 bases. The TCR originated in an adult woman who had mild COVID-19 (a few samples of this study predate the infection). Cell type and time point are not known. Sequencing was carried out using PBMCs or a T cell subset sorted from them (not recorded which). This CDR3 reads CASSPAGGQTYEQYF. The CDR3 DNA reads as TGTGCCAGCTCACCGGCTGGGGGACAGACCTACGAGCAGTACTTC.